This paragraph covers one T cell receptor (beta chain) sequence. The antigen is not known. The entry originates in a study of OX40 agonist ivuxolimab in advanced cancers. Study observations and caveats: The authors did not determine the antigen specificity of the expanded peripheral T cells.

Germline values: CDR1 MDHEN, CDR2 SYDVKM. V was shortened by 5 bases and J by 7 bases, with 9 bases between the two germline ends. This CDR3 is built from 12 residues. Data came from immunoSEQ multiplex PCR; TCRdb stores just in-frame clones and leaves some out. The sample records around 50,000 clones, roughly nine tenths being singletons. The genes are TRBV28 and TRBJ1-5; no definite D call. Sequencing was performed on CD4+ or CD8+ T cells sorted from blood, taken in a trial of the OX40 agonist ivuxolimab. This receptor was obtained from an adult with an advanced solid tumor such as melanoma, head and neck, liver or kidney cancer. The CDR3 coding sequence is TGTGCCAGCAGTCGGACCAGGCAGCCCCAGCATTTT. Translation: CASSRTRQPQHF.